This record concerns one T cell receptor beta chain sequence. Data came from immunoSEQ multiplex PCR; TCRdb stores just in-frame clones and leaves some out. The sample carries roughly 38,000 clones, around 81% recorded once. This sample was included in a study of blood T cell repertoires in COVID-19. About the research overall: Whether acute or convalescent, the COVID-19 samples came from the United States, Italy and Spain. PBMCs, B-cell-depleted T cells, or T cells provided the cDNA or gDNA that made up the material.

After removal of 3 bases from V and 6 bases from J, the junction contained 1 base not matched to a gene. This CDR3 region has 13 residues. CDR1 and CDR2 (germline): ENHRY, SYGVKD. The clonotype originates from a man in his forties or fifties with active or convalescent COVID-19. The sequenced sample was peripheral blood. This sequence joins TRBV10-3 and TRBJ1-2; 10 nucleotides align to TRBD1. The CDR3 protein is CAISDGQGDGYTF. The CDR3 DNA reads as TGTGCCATCAGTGACGGACAGGGGGATGGCTACACCTTC.